The 3 T cell receptor beta chains listed next were all sequenced from one sample in a study of shared clonotypes between healthy human individuals. Clones were sequenced by immunoSEQ multiplex PCR, and TCRdb holds only the in-frame ones, with some missing. The sample has about 700,000 clones, around 72% seen once; the top ten hold over 1.5%. Input material: memory CD4+ T cells sorted from blood. Stated subset: CD45RA-negative fraction. These receptors were obtained from a woman aged 25 to 39 in good health.

This clone was recorded once. V usage is TRBV5-6 and J usage is TRBJ2-1; 11 nucleotides line up with TRBD2. After removal of 4 bases from V and 9 bases from J, the junction contained 9 bases not matched to a gene. Germline CDR1 SGHDT, CDR2 YYEEEE. This CDR3 is built from 15 residues. The CDR3 sequence is CASSHSGRAQGEQFF. The CDR3, as DNA: TGTGCCAGCAGCCATAGCGGGAGGGCCCAGGGTGAGCAGTTCTTC.

This chain links TRBV19 with TRBJ1-5; D uncertain. Germline V CDR1 and CDR2: LNHDA, SQIVND (reference sequence). V lost 7 bases to trimming and J lost 8 bases, with 12 bases between them. This CDR3 has 12 residues. The CDR3 nucleotides read TGTGCCAGTAAACTTGGGAGCAAGCCCCAGCATTTT. This gives the protein CASKLGSKPQHF.

The V and J genes are TRBV6-1 and TRBJ1-1; D may be TRBD1 (5 bases). V shed 9 bases and J shed 1 base, with 15 bases lying between them. The CDR3 runs 14 residues. Per the germline V gene, CDR1 is MNHNS and CDR2 is SASEGT. CDR3 nucleotides: TGTGCCAGTACATGGGGACGGTCGAACACTGAAGCTTTCTTT. Its protein product is CASTWGRSNTEAFF.